Sequencing of this T cell receptor beta chain was carried out in a study of blood T cell repertoires in COVID-19. V gave up 2 bases and J gave up 5 bases, with 10 bases separating them. The length of the CDR3 is 15 residues. Germline V gene data show CDR1 as KGHSH and CDR2 as LQKENI. This table comes from immunoSEQ multiplex PCR, and its TCRdb copy is limited to in-frame clones, with some not included. The sample shows about 68,000 clones, around 90% of them seen only once. The V gene is TRBV18, the J gene TRBJ1-6, with TRBD1 as a possible D gene (5 bases). The source of this sequence is a human donor in a cohort sampled during active COVID-19. Material for sequencing was peripheral blood. The CDR3 loop reads CASSPGLGDNSPLHF. In DNA, the CDR3 is TGTGCCAGCTCACCAGGTTTAGGGGATAATTCACCCCTCCACTTT.